This TCR beta chain was sequenced in a study of post-analysis software for immune sequencing data. Study context: Clinical courses comprised relapsing-remitting, secondary progressive and progressive-relapsing multiple sclerosis. The study's findings and limits: Compared with controls, patients had more of about 5 TRBV segments, including TRBV5-6, TRBV5-1 and TRBV20-1. Under F measure analysis, samples from one preparation batch co-clustered strongly.

The TCR beta cDNA libraries contained unique molecular identifiers. TCRdb processed the PCR reads anew with MiXCR; each CDR3 protein has one entry. The sample holds around 770,000 distinct CDR3 sequences; approximately 44% are singletons and the top ten take 4.9%. This CDR3 has 15 residues. V shed 4 bases and J shed 3 bases, with 14 bases lying between them. This clonotype was counted a few times. The antigen is undetermined. The chain uses TRBV12-3 or TRBV12-4 and TRBJ2-3; either TRBD1 or TRBD2 may fit D (5 bases each). This sequence originates from a girl aged 10 to 17 with multiple sclerosis. Sequencing was done on a sample of blood. The CDR3 DNA reads TGTGCCAGCAGTTCGGGGCCCATGACTACAGATACGCAGTATTTT. This translates into CASSSGPMTTDTQYF.